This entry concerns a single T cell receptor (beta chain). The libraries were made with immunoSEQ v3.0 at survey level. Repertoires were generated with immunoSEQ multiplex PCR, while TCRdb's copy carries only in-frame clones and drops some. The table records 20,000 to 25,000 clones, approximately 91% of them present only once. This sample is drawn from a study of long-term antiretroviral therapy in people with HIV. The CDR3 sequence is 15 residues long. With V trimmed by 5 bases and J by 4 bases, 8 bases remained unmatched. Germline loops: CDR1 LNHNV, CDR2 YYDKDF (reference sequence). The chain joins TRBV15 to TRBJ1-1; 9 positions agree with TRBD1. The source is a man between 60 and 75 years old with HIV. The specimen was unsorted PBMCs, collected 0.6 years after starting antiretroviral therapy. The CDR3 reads CATSSDRGGVTEAFF. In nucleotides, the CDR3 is TGTGCCACCAGCTCCGACAGGGGGGGAGTCACTGAAGCTTTCTTT.